The 29 T cell receptor beta chains below come from one sample, sequenced in a study of monozygotic twins with inflammatory bowel disease. TCRdb reworked the 5' RACE reads into one entry per CDR3 protein, no DNA. This table lists 150,000 to 200,000 distinct CDR3 sequences. Material: blood. The receptor set was obtained from a human donor with ulcerative colitis or Crohn's disease, or a healthy co-twin of an affected twin (not recorded which).

The chain's CDR3 is CATSPHLSPLHF. The chain couples TRBV15 to TRBJ1-6. Germline V lookup: CDR1 LNHNV, CDR2 YYDKDF (reference sequence). CDR3 length: 12 residues.

This sequence joins TRBV20-1 and TRBJ1-4. Germline loops: CDR1 DFQATT, CDR2 SNEGSKA (reference sequence). The CDR3 is made up of 15 amino acids. The CDR3: CSARDLPGRNEKLFF.

The V and J genes are TRBV19 and TRBJ2-1; the D call from TCRdb, TRBD2, cannot be confirmed without DNA. The length of the CDR3 is 15 residues. CDR1 is LNHDA and CDR2 is SQIVND in the germline V gene (reference sequence). The CDR3 loop is CASSTSSGPNNEQFF.

This rearrangement joins TRBV24-1 to TRBJ2-5; the TCRdb D gene call, TRBD1, has no DNA to confirm it. The CDR3 is 14 residues long. Looked up from germline, CDR1 is KGHDR and CDR2 is SFDVKD. The CDR3 is CATSDPRGQETQYF.

The chain links TRBV28 to TRBJ2-2. The length of the CDR3 is 12 residues. Germline V gene sequence: CDR1 MDHEN, CDR2 SYDVKM. CDR3: CASSHSPGELFF.

This chain links TRBV20-1 with TRBJ2-6; TCRdb's assignment of TRBD1 cannot be checked, as there is no DNA. The V gene's germline CDR1 is DFQATT and CDR2 SNEGSKA (reference sequence). This CDR3 region has 14 residues. CDR3 protein: CSATTQGGANVLTF.

The J gene is TRBJ2-5, the V gene TRBV10-3; with no DNA, the TCRdb D assignment of TRBD2 cannot be verified. This CDR3 comprises 14 residues. Germline V CDR1 and CDR2: ENHRY, SYGVKD. CDR3: CAISREGPKETLYF.

The chain has TRBV10-3 and TRBJ1-1; as DNA is missing, the TRBD1 call by TCRdb cannot be tested. This CDR3 region has 13 residues. Germline CDR1 is ENHRY and CDR2 is SYGVKD. The CDR3 here is CAINPGLNTEAFF.

The chain combines TRBV24-1 with TRBJ2-1; without DNA, the TCRdb call of TRBD1 cannot be checked. The CDR3 runs 13 residues. Germline lookup yields CDR1 KGHDR and CDR2 SFDVKD. CDR3 loop: CATTDGTTNEQFF.

The V call is TRBV6-1, the J call TRBJ1-1. The CDR3 has 14 residues. CDR1 is MNHNS, CDR2 SASEGT, per germline. The CDR3 is CASSVTGMNTEAFF.

V is TRBV5-6 and J is TRBJ2-7; TCRdb gives TRBD2 as the D gene, but with no DNA this cannot be confirmed. The CDR3 consists of 15 residues. Germline values: CDR1 SGHDT, CDR2 YYEEEE. CDR3 protein: CASSLASGSSYEQYF.

This chain connects TRBV7-2 to TRBJ1-1. The CDR3 sequence is 14 residues long. Germline lookup yields CDR1 SGHTA and CDR2 FQGNSA. The CDR3: CASSYGRSNTEAFF. Supplemented by reference TRBV7-2 and TRBJ1-1, the full variable domain reads GAGVSQSPSNKVTEKGKDVELRCDPISGHTALYWYRQSLGQGLEFLIYFQGNSAPDKSGLPSDRFSAERTGGSVSTLTIQRTQQEDSAVYLCASSYGRSNTEAFFGQGTRLTVV.

The V gene is TRBV14, the J gene TRBJ1-5; the D gene TCRdb calls, TRBD1, cannot be checked with no DNA. The CDR3 consists of 14 residues. The germline V gene encodes CDR1 SGHDN and CDR2 FVKESK. This CDR3 reads CASSPSNPGQPQHF.

The chain links TRBV29-1 to TRBJ2-5. Germline V lookup: CDR1 SQVTM, CDR2 ANQGSEA. The CDR3 is made up of 11 amino acids. The CDR3 here is CSVGPQETQYF.

V gene TRBV10-3 combines with J gene TRBJ2-7; absent DNA, TCRdb's TRBD2 call cannot be checked. This CDR3 spans 14 amino acids. Germline CDR1 and CDR2: ENHRY and SYGVKD. CDR3 in amino acids: CAISPSDSSYEQYF.

The V gene is TRBV29-1, the J gene TRBJ1-1. CDR1 is SQVTM and CDR2 is ANQGSEA in the germline V gene. This CDR3 is built from 11 residues. The chain's CDR3 is CSLEGNTEAFF.

The V and J genes are TRBV5-1 and TRBJ2-7. This CDR3 is built from 15 residues. Germline V lookup: CDR1 SGHRS, CDR2 YFSETQ. This chain's CDR3 is CASSLSQGGSYEQYF.

The chain couples TRBV29-1 to TRBJ2-6. Germline CDR1 reads SQVTM; CDR2 reads ANQGSEA. CDR3 length: 15 residues. The CDR3 here is CSVGDRSSGANVLTF. The whole variable domain, remainder taken from reference TRBV29-1 and TRBJ2-6, is SAVISQKPSRDICQRGTSLTIQCQVDSQVTMMFWYRQQPGQSLTLIATANQGSEATYESGFVIDKFPISRPNLTFSTLTVSNMSPEDSSIYLCSVGDRSSGANVLTFGAGSRLTVL.

This chain uses TRBV12-3 or TRBV12-4 with TRBJ2-2; lacking DNA, the TRBD1 call made by TCRdb goes unchecked. This CDR3 spans 14 amino acids. This CDR3 reads CASIPDRGIGELFF.

The rearrangement links TRBV30 to TRBJ1-2. CDR1 and CDR2 from the germline V gene are GTSNPN and SVGIG (reference sequence). The CDR3 is made up of 13 amino acids. CDR3 sequence: CAWSARREGGYTF.

This chain links TRBV18 with TRBJ2-7. Germline V gives CDR1 KGHSH, CDR2 LQKENI. The CDR3 contains 14 residues. The CDR3 here is CASSPPAGTYEQYF.

This chain uses TRBV7-8 with TRBJ2-7; there is no DNA to check the TCRdb D call of TRBD1. The germline CDR1 and CDR2 sequences are SGHVS and FQNEAQ. The CDR3 is made up of 13 amino acids. CDR3: CASSYGQAYEQYF.

The V gene is TRBV7-9, the J gene TRBJ1-2. Germline values: CDR1 SEHNR, CDR2 FQNEAQ (reference sequence). The CDR3 runs 15 residues. CDR3 sequence reads: CASSLQSIENYGYTF.

The rearrangement uses TRBV5-1 and TRBJ1-6. Germline CDR1 and CDR2: SGHRS and YFSETQ. This CDR3 comprises 16 residues. CDR3 residues: CASSPIQFSYNSPLHF.

The chain carries TRBV5-1 and TRBJ1-1; TCRdb gives TRBD1 as the D gene, but with no DNA this cannot be confirmed. The CDR3 is 15 amino acids. Germline CDR1 reads SGHRS; CDR2 reads YFSETQ. The CDR3 sequence is CASSQRTGLDTEAFF.

V and J are TRBV12-3 or TRBV12-4 and TRBJ2-7; TCRdb picks TRBD1, but there is no DNA to check that call. The CDR3 consists of 15 residues. The CDR3: CASSSTGLATYEQYF.

The chain has TRBV12-3 or TRBV12-4 and TRBJ1-3. This CDR3 contains 14 residues. CDR3 sequence: CASISGLSGNTIYF.

The gene calls are TRBV4-1 and TRBJ2-7. Germline V gene lookup returns CDR1 MGHRA and CDR2 YSYEKL. This CDR3 is 13 amino acids long. CDR3 loop: CASSQERRYEQYF.

The chain joins TRBV25-1 to TRBJ2-1. Germline V gene data show CDR1 as MGHDK and CDR2 as SYGVNS. The CDR3 loop spans 13 amino acids. The CDR3 sequence: CASSESFYNEQFF.